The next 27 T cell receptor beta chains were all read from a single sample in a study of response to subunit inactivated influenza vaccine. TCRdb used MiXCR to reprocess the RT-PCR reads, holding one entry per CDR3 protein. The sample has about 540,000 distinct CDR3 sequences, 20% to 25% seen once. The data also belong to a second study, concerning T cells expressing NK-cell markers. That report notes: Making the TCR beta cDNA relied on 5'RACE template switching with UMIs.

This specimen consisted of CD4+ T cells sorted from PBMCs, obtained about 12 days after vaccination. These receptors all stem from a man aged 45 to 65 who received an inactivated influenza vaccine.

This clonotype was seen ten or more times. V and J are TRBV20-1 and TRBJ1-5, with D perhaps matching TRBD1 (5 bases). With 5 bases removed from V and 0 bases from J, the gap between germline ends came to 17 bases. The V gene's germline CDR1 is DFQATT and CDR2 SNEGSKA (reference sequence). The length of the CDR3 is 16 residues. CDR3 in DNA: TGCAGTGCTGAGGGAGGGACCGAATATAGCAATCAGCCCCAGCATTTT. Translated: CSAEGGTEYSNQPQHF.

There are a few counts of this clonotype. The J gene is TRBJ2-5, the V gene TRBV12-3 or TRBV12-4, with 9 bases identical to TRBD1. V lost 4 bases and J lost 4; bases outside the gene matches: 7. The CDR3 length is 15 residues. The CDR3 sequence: CASSSGTGIGETQYF. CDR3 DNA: TGTGCCAGCAGTTCGGGGACAGGGATTGGAGAGACCCAGTACTTC.

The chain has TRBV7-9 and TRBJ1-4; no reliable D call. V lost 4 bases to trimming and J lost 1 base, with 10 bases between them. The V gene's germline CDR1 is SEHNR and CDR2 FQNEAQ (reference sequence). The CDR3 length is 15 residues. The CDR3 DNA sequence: TGTGCCAGCAGCTCAAAAGGGCTAACTAATGAAAAACTGTTTTTT. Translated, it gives CASSSKGLTNEKLFF.

CDR3: CASSLALSRQPPRYF. DNA for the CDR3: TGTGCCAGCAGCTTAGCCCTTTCTCGACAGCCGCCACGGTACTTC. The chain uses TRBV13 and TRBJ2-7; possibly TRBD1 for D (5 bases). The CDR3 runs to 15 residues. Trimming shortened V by 1 base and J by 12 bases, and 22 bases separated the two germline ends. Germline CDR1 PRHDT, CDR2 FYEKMQ (reference sequence).

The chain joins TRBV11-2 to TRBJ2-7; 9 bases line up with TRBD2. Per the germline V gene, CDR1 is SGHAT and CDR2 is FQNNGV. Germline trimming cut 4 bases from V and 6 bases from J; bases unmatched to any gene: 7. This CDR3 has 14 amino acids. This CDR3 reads CASSSRVAGAEQYF. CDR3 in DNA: TGTGCCAGCAGCTCAAGAGTAGCGGGAGCCGAGCAGTACTTC.

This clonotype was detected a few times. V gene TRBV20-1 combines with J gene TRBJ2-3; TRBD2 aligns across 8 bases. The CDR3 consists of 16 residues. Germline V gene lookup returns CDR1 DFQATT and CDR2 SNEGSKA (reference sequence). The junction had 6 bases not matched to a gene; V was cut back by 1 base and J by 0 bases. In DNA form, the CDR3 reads TGCAGTGCTAGAGCCTTACTAGCGGAGAGCACAGATACGCAGTATTTT. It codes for CSARALLAESTDTQYF.

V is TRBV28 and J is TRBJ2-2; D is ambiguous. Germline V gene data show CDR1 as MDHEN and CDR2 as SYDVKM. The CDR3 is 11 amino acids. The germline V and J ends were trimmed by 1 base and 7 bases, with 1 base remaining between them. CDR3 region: CASSLYGELFF. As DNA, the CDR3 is TGTGCCAGCAGTTTATACGGGGAGCTGTTTTTT.

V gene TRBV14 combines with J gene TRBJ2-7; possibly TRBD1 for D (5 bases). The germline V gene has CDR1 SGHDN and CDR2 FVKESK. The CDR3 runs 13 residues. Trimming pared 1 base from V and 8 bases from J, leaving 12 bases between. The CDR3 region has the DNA TGTGCCAGCAGCCAAGTCATTCAGGGAAAGCAGTACTTC. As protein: CASSQVIQGKQYF.

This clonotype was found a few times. The DNA for the CDR3 is TGTGCCAGCAGCCCCAGACTAGCGGGAGCGGATACGCAGTATTTT. It is translated as CASSPRLAGADTQYF. The J gene is TRBJ2-3, the V gene TRBV7-2; 12 bases match TRBD2. The germline gives CDR1 SGHTA, CDR2 FQGNSA. The length of the CDR3 is 15 residues. After removal of 5 bases from V and 6 bases from J, the junction contained 6 bases not matched to a gene.

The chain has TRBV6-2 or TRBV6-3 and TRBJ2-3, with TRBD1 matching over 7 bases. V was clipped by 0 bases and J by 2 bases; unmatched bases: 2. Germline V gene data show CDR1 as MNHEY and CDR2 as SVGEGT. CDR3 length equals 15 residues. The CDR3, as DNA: TGTGCCAGCAGTTACTCTAGGGGGCCCACAGATACGCAGTATTTT. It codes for CASSYSRGPTDTQYF.

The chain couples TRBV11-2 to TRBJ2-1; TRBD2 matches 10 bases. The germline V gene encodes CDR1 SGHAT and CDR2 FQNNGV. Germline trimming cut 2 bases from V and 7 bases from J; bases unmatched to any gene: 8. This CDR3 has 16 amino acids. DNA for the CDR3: TGTGCCAGCAGCTTACATGGAGCGGGAGGGCATAATGAGCAGTTCTTC. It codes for CASSLHGAGGHNEQFF.

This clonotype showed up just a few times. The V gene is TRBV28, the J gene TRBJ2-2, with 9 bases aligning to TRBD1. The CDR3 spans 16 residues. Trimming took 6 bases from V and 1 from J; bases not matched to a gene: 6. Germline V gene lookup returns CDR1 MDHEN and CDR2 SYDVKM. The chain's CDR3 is CASRLQGAKNTGELFF. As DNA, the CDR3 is TGTGCCAGCAGGTTACAGGGGGCAAAGAACACCGGGGAGCTGTTTTTT. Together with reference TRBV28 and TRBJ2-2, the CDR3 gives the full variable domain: DVKVTQSSRYLVKRTGEKVFLECVQDMDHENMFWYRQDPGLGLRLIYFSYDVKMKEKGDIPEGYSVSREKKERFSLILESASTNQTSMYLCASRLQGAKNTGELFFGEGSRLTVL.

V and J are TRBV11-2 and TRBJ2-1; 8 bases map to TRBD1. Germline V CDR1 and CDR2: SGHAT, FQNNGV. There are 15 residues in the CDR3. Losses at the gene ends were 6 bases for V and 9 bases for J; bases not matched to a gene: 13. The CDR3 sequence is CASRTPGTGVGEQFF. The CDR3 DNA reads TGTGCCAGCAGGACCCCCGGGACAGGAGTTGGTGAGCAGTTCTTC.

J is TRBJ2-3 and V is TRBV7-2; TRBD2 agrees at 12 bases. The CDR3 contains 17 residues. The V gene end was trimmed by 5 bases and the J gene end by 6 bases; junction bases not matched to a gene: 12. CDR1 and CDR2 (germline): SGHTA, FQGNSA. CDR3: CASSVLASGGARDTQYF. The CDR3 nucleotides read TGTGCCAGCAGCGTCCTTGCTAGCGGGGGGGCCAGGGATACGCAGTATTTT.

CDR3 nucleotides: TGCGCCAGCAGCTTGCGGTCGGGGGACGGCTACACCTTC. Translated, it gives CASSLRSGDGYTF. The J gene is TRBJ1-2, the V gene TRBV5-1, with a possible D match to TRBD1 (5 bases). The germline V and J ends were trimmed by 1 base and 8 bases, with 12 bases remaining between them. Germline V gene lookup returns CDR1 SGHRS and CDR2 YFSETQ. The CDR3 sequence is 13 residues long.

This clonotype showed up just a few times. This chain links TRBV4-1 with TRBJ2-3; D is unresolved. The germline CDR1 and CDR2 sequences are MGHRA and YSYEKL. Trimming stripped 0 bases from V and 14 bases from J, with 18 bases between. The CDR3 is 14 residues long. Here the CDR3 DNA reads TGCGCCAGCAGCCAAGAGACCCCTTTGACATTGCCGTATTTT. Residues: CASSQETPLTLPYF.

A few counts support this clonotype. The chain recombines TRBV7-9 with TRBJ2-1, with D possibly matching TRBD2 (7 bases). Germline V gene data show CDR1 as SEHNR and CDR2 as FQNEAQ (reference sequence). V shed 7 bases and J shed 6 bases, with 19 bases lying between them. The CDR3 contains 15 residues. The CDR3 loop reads CASTPRGGVGNEQFF. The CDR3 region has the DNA TGTGCCAGCACCCCTAGGGGGGGAGTTGGCAATGAGCAGTTCTTC.

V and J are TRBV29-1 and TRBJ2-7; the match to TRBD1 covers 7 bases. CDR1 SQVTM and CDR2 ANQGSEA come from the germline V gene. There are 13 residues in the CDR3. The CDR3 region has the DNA TGCAGGGAAAGGACAGGCGCCACCTACGAGCAGTACTTC. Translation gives CRERTGATYEQYF.

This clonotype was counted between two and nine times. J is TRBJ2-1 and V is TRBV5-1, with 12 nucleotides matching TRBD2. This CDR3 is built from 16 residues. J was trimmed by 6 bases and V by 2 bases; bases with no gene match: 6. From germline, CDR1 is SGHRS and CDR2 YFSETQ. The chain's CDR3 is CASSFLAGGFGNEQFF. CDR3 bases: TGCGCCAGCAGCTTCCTAGCGGGAGGGTTCGGCAATGAGCAGTTCTTC.

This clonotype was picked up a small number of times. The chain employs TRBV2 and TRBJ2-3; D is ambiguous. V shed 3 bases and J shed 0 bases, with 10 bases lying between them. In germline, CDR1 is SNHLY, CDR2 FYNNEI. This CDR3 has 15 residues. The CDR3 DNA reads TGTGCCAGCAGTGAGCAACGCGGCAGCACAGATACGCAGTATTTT. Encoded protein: CASSEQRGSTDTQYF.

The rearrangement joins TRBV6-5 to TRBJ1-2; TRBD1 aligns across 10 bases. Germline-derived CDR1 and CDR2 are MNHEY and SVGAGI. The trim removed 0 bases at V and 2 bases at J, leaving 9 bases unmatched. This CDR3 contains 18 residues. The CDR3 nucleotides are TGTGCCAGCAGTTACTCGACCCCGTTGGGACAGGGGAACTATGGCTACACCTTC. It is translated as CASSYSTPLGQGNYGYTF.

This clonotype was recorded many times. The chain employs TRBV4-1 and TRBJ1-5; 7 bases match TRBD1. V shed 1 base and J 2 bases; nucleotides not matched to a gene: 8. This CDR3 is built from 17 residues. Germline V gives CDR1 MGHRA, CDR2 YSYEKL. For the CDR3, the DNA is TGCGCCAGCAGCCAAGCCAGCACAGGGGCCGGCAATCAGCCCCAGCATTTT. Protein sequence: CASSQASTGAGNQPQHF.

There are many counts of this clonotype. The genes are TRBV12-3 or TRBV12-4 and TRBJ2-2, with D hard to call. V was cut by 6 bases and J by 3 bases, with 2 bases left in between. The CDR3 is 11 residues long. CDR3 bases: TGTGCCAGCAGGTACACCGGGGAGCTGTTTTTT. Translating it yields CASRYTGELFF.

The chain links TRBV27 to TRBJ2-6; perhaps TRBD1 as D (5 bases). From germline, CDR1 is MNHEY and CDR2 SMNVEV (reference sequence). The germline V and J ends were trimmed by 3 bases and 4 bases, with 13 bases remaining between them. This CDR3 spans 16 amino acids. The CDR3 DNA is TGTGCCAGCAGTTTGTCAGGGATTGCCGGGGCCAACGTCCTGACTTTC. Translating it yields CASSLSGIAGANVLTF.

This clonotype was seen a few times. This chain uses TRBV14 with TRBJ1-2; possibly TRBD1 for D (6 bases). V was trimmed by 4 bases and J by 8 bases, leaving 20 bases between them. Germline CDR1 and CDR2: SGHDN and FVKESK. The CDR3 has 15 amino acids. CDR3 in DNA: TGTGCCAGCAGCCGGGGGCAGGTCTCCTTAGGAGGCTACACCTTC. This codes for CASSRGQVSLGGYTF.

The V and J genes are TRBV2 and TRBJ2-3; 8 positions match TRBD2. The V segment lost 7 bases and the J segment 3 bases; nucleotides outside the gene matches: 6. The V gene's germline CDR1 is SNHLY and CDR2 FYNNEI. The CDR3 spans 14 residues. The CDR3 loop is CASTLAGITDTQYF. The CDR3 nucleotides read TGTGCCAGCACTCTAGCGGGTATAACAGATACGCAGTATTTT.

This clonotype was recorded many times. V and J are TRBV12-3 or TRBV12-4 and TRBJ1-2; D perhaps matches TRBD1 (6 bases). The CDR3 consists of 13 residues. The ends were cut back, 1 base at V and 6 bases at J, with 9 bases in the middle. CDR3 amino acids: CASSLGGDNGYTF. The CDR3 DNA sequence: TGTGCCAGCAGTTTAGGGGGGGACAATGGCTACACCTTC.